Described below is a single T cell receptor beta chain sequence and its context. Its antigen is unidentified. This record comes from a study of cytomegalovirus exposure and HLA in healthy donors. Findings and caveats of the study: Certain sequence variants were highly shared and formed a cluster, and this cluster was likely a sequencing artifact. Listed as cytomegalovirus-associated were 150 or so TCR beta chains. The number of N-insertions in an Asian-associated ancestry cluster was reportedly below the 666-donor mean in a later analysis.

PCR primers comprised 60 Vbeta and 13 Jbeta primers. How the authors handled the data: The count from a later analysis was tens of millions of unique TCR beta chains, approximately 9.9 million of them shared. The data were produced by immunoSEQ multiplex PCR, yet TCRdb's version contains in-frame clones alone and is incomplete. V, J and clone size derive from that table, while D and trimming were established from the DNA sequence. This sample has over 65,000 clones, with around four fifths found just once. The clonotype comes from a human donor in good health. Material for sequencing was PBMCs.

CDR3 residues: CASSPEAGNSPLHF. CDR3 nucleotides: TGTGCCAGCTCACCTGAAGCGGGTAATTCACCCCTCCACTTT. The V call is TRBV18, the J call TRBJ1-6, with D unresolved. The CDR3 has 14 amino acids. Per germline, CDR1 KGHSH and CDR2 LQKENI. Trimming cost V 3 bases and J 6 bases, with 9 bases left between them.